This passage covers 32 T cell receptor beta chains from one sample sequenced in a study of Ad26.COV2.S vaccination and SARS-CoV-2 variants. Treatment denoted: over 15 received Ad26.COV2.S at low or high dose, single or two shots; 5 received placebo; per-sample allocation not given. Day 63 after the first injection of vaccine or placebo was the sampling time. Here immunoSEQ multiplex PCR was the method, and the copy in TCRdb shows in-frame clones only, minus some. The table lists fewer than 800,000 clones, roughly nine tenths of them singletons. This sample comprised peripheral blood, obtained in a trial of Ad26.COV2.S vaccine versus placebo. The receptor set was obtained from a person between 18 and 59 years old who received the Ad26.COV2.S COVID-19 vaccine or a placebo.

The rearrangement joins TRBV5-6 to TRBJ1-1, with D unclear. The V end was cut by 7 bases, the J end by 0 bases, with 16 bases between. The CDR3 contains 15 residues. Germline CDR1 reads SGHDT; CDR2 reads YYEEEE. CDR3 coding DNA: TGTGCCAGCTGTATCCAAATTACCATGAACACTGAAGCTTTCTTT. It specifies CASCIQITMNTEAFF. The variable domain in full, completed from reference TRBV5-6 and TRBJ1-1, reads DAGVTQSPTHLIKTRGQQVTLRCSPKSGHDTVSWYQQALGQGPQFIFQYYEEEERQRGNFPDRFSGHQFPNYSSELNVNALLLGDSALYLCASCIQITMNTEAFFGQGTRLTVV.

This chain uses TRBV2 with TRBJ2-2, with a weak D call TRBD2 (5 bases). The CDR3 spans 15 residues. Between the trimmed V and J ends, which lost 3 bases and 5 bases, there was a span of 13 bases. Looked up from germline, CDR1 is SNHLY and CDR2 is FYNNEI. CDR3 sequence reads: CASSDEGVGTGELFF. CDR3 nucleotide sequence: TGTGCCAGCAGTGATGAGGGCGTCGGGACCGGGGAGCTGTTTTTT.

The chain has TRBV5-1 and TRBJ2-1; unclear D gene. Per germline, CDR1 SGHRS and CDR2 YFSETQ. Trimming removed 1 base from V and 4 bases from J, with 15 bases in between. The CDR3 is made up of 16 amino acids. The CDR3 here is CASSLSPAARYNEQFF. CDR3 DNA: TGCGCCAGCAGCTTGTCTCCGGCGGCCCGATACAATGAGCAGTTCTTC.

The chain joins TRBV6-5 to TRBJ2-7; 10 bases align to TRBD2. This CDR3 region has 16 residues. Germline-derived CDR1 and CDR2 are MNHEY and SVGAGI. The J segment lost 1 base and the V segment lost 0 bases, leaving 3 bases of the junction unmatched. Written as DNA, the CDR3 is TGTGCCAGCAGTTACTCGGCTAGCGGGAGTTCCTACGAGCAGTACTTC. Protein: CASSYSASGSSYEQYF.

The V and J genes are TRBV19 and TRBJ1-5; 10 nucleotides align to TRBD1. The CDR3 spans 15 residues. The junction had 10 bases not matched to a gene; V was cut back by 10 bases and J by 4 bases. CDR1 and CDR2 (germline): LNHDA, SQIVND (reference sequence). The DNA of the CDR3 is TGTGCCACTACCGGGACAGGGGAGGCGAATCAGCCCCAGCATTTT. Its protein is CATTGTGEANQPQHF.

Comment on this clone: This specimen includes other DNA sequences encoding the same CDR3. The chain has TRBV6-5 and TRBJ2-7, with a tentative D call TRBD2 (6 bases). Germline-derived CDR1 and CDR2 are MNHEY and SVGAGI. The CDR3 sequence is 13 residues long. V lost 0 bases, J lost 4 bases, and 7 bases lay in between. The CDR3 DNA reads as TGTGCCAGCAGTTACTCGGAGGGTTACGAGCAGTACTTC. It translates to CASSYSEGYEQYF.

Ten or more counts support this clone. J is TRBJ1-2 and V is TRBV7-9, with D unresolved. The V gene's germline CDR1 is SEHNR and CDR2 FQNEAQ (reference sequence). V lost 4 bases and J lost 7, with 10 bases in between. The CDR3 is 12 residues long. CDR3: CASSSSQAGYTF. The CDR3 region has the DNA TGTGCCAGCAGCTCCTCCCAAGCTGGCTACACCTTC.

The rearrangement uses TRBV7-9 and TRBJ2-7; TRBD1 might be the D (5 bases). Germline V CDR1 and CDR2: SEHNR, FQNEAQ (reference sequence). The CDR3 has 13 amino acids. With 1 base removed from V and 3 bases from J, the gap between germline ends came to 7 bases. CDR3 region: CASSLGTYYEQYF. CDR3 nucleotides: TGTGCCAGCAGCTTAGGGACATACTACGAGCAGTACTTC.

The chain recombines TRBV9 with TRBJ2-1, with 8 nucleotides matching TRBD2. The CDR3 runs 16 residues. Germline CDR1 is SGDLS and CDR2 is YYNGEE. V lost 0 bases, J lost 2 bases, and 4 bases stayed unmatched. The CDR3 DNA sequence: TGTGCCAGCAGCGTAGTAGGTAGCGGGACCTACAATGAGCAGTTCTTC. Its protein is CASSVVGSGTYNEQFF.

This clone was picked up one time. V usage is TRBV3-1 (or the pseudogene TRBV3-2) and J usage is TRBJ2-4; tentatively, D is TRBD1 (6 bases). Trimming took 4 bases from V and 6 from J, leaving 25 bases between them. The CDR3 length is 18 residues. In germline, CDR1 is LGHDT, CDR2 YNNKEL (reference sequence). The CDR3 DNA reads TGTGCCAGCAGCCTTTCGAGACAGGCGGGCATTATGAGAAACATTCAGTACTTC. This translates into CASSLSRQAGIMRNIQYF.

J is TRBJ2-2 and V is TRBV7-8; D is perhaps TRBD1 (6 bases). The CDR3 totals 14 residues. Germline CDR1 SGHVS, CDR2 FQNEAQ. This chain's CDR3 is CAGVPGQRTGELFF. The CDR3 region has the DNA TGTGCAGGGGTGCCGGGACAACGCACCGGGGAGCTGTTTTTT.

The chain has TRBV3-1 (or the pseudogene TRBV3-2) and TRBJ1-4, with a weak D call TRBD1 (5 bases). Between the trimmed V and J ends, which lost 3 bases and 4 bases, there was a span of 18 bases. The CDR3 consists of 17 residues. CDR1 is LGHDT, CDR2 YNNKEL, per germline (reference sequence). Written as DNA, the CDR3 is TGTGCCAGCAGCCACGGATTCAGACAGCGACTTAATGAAAAACTGTTTTTT. Its translation: CASSHGFRQRLNEKLFF.

The chain joins TRBV7-2 to TRBJ1-1; tentative D call: TRBD1 (6 bases). The CDR3 has 13 amino acids. Germline-derived CDR1 and CDR2 are SGHTA and FQGNSA. Trimming left V 5 bases short and J 3 bases short, with 10 bases between. CDR3 region: CASSGQPYTEAFF. The CDR3 nucleotides are TGTGCCAGCAGCGGACAGCCGTACACTGAAGCTTTCTTT. Drawing the rest from reference TRBV7-2 and TRBJ1-1, the complete variable domain is GAGVSQSPSNKVTEKGKDVELRCDPISGHTALYWYRQSLGQGLEFLIYFQGNSAPDKSGLPSDRFSAERTGGSVSTLTIQRTQQEDSAVYLCASSGQPYTEAFFGQGTRLTVV.

The V gene is TRBV19, the J gene TRBJ1-5; D is unclear. Germline V lookup: CDR1 LNHDA, CDR2 SQIVND (reference sequence). The V end was cut by 3 bases, the J end by 1 base, with 13 bases between. The CDR3 has 16 amino acids. The chain's CDR3 is CASSIREGMSNQPQHF. DNA of the CDR3: TGTGCCAGTAGTATTAGGGAGGGTATGAGCAATCAGCCCCAGCATTTT.

This chain connects TRBV2 to TRBJ2-1; D gene ambiguous. The V end was cut by 7 bases, the J end by 7 bases, with 11 bases between. This CDR3 is built from 12 residues. Germline CDR1 is SNHLY and CDR2 is FYNNEI. Written as DNA, the CDR3 is TGTGCCAGCACCCCCGAGATGAATGAGCAGTTCTTC. Translated, it gives CASTPEMNEQFF.

This sequence joins TRBV10-3 and TRBJ2-7; 12 nucleotides agree with TRBD1. This CDR3 is built from 17 residues. Germline CDR1 ENHRY, CDR2 SYGVKD. The V segment lost 2 bases and the J segment 4 bases; nucleotides outside the gene matches: 9. The CDR3 DNA sequence: TGTGCCATCAGTGAGCTCGTTGGGACAGGGGGCAGGTACGAGCAGTACTTC. This translates into CAISELVGTGGRYEQYF.

This chain connects TRBV7-8 to TRBJ2-3, with TRBD1 matching 7 bases. There are 14 residues in the CDR3. Unmatched junction bases numbered 3, after V lost 4 bases and J lost 2 bases. CDR1 and CDR2 (germline): SGHVS, FQNEAQ. The CDR3 region has the DNA TGTGCCAGCAGCTCGGGACAGTACACAGATACGCAGTATTTT. This translates into CASSSGQYTDTQYF.

CDR3 in DNA: TGTGCCAGTAGTTGGACGCGGAGGGCCAGGGATCCCTTTGAAGCTTTCTTT. It translates to CASSWTRRARDPFEAFF. The V call is TRBV19, the J call TRBJ1-1, with D possibly matching TRBD1 (5 bases). CDR1 and CDR2 (germline): LNHDA, SQIVND (reference sequence). This CDR3 is 17 amino acids long. Trimming stripped 5 bases from V and 7 bases from J, with 26 bases between.

The gene calls are TRBV19 and TRBJ2-1; D gene uncertain. The CDR3 is 12 residues long. Germline lookup yields CDR1 LNHDA and CDR2 SQIVND (reference sequence). Trimming left V 3 bases short and J 9 bases short, with 9 bases between. The CDR3 DNA is TGTGCCAGTAGTATTGGGCCGAGTGAGCAGTTCTTC. It yields the protein CASSIGPSEQFF.

The V and J genes are TRBV6-6 and TRBJ2-7; D is undetermined. Germline CDR1 reads MNHNY; CDR2 reads SVGAGI (reference sequence). The CDR3 covers 16 residues. Trimming shortened V by 2 bases and J by 3 bases, and 17 bases separated the two germline ends. The CDR3 loop is CASSYLVRQSHYEQYF. The CDR3 DNA is TGTGCCAGCAGTTACCTAGTTAGGCAGTCACACTACGAGCAGTACTTC.

This sequence joins TRBV15 and TRBJ1-2; 8 bases match TRBD1. Germline V CDR1 and CDR2: LNHNV, YYDKDF (reference sequence). This CDR3 is built from 17 residues. The ends lost 2 bases at V and 2 bases at J; junction bases unmatched: 10. Here the CDR3 reads CATSRQGASLRNYGYTF. In nucleotides, the CDR3 is TGTGCCACCAGCAGACAGGGGGCTAGTCTGAGGAACTATGGCTACACCTTC.

In its sample, this clone was seen a few times. CDR3 nucleotide sequence: TGTGCCAGCAGCCGCGACAGGGCAACGGGAAACACCATATATTTT. This gives the protein CASSRDRATGNTIYF. V and J are TRBV5-6 and TRBJ1-3, with 7 bases fitting TRBD1. Germline CDR1 SGHDT, CDR2 YYEEEE. V lost 4 bases, J lost 4 bases, and 8 bases stayed unmatched. The CDR3 contains 15 residues.

The rearrangement uses TRBV12-3 or TRBV12-4 and TRBJ2-7, with D perhaps TRBD1 (5 bases). The CDR3 has 13 residues. V dropped 4 bases and J dropped 3 bases, with 10 bases sitting between them. CDR3: CASSSNTGYEQYF. The CDR3 bases are TGTGCCAGCAGTTCCAACACAGGCTACGAGCAGTACTTC.

This clone turned up a few times. This chain connects TRBV5-4 to TRBJ1-2, with D hard to call. There are 15 residues in the CDR3. Germline lookup yields CDR1 SGHNT and CDR2 YYREEE (reference sequence). V was shortened by 0 bases and J by 4 bases, with 13 bases between the two germline ends. The CDR3 is CASSLGLDYIYGYTF. The CDR3 bases are TGTGCCAGCAGCTTGGGACTGGACTATATCTATGGCTACACCTTC.

This chain uses TRBV3-1 (or the pseudogene TRBV3-2) with TRBJ2-5; 11 nucleotides match TRBD2. The CDR3 length is 17 residues. V was pared by 4 bases and J by 1 base, with 8 bases of the junction left unmatched. Germline assignment: CDR1 LGHDT and CDR2 YNNKEL (reference sequence). CDR3 coding DNA: TGTGCCAGCAGCCCCCAGGTGGGACTAGCGGCCCAAGAGACCCAGTACTTC. It specifies CASSPQVGLAAQETQYF.

The V gene is TRBV29-1, the J gene TRBJ2-1; D is possibly TRBD1 or TRBD2 (5 bases each). V was shortened by 0 bases and J by 4 bases, with 13 bases between the two germline ends. The CDR3 totals 15 residues. Germline CDR1 and CDR2: SQVTM and ANQGSEA. The CDR3 DNA reads TGCAGCGTTGAAGAGGCCGGGGACCCGTACAATGAGCAGTTCTTC. Translating gives CSVEEAGDPYNEQFF.

This clone was seen a handful of times. V is TRBV7-3 and J is TRBJ1-6; D gene ambiguous. This CDR3 is built from 13 residues. Germline V gives CDR1 SGHTA, CDR2 FQGTGA. The ends were cut back, 4 bases at V and 10 bases at J, with 11 bases in the middle. The CDR3 loop is CASSYDRSSPLHF. CDR3 nucleotides: TGTGCCAGCAGCTATGACCGGTCCTCACCCCTCCACTTT.

Note on this clone: Other DNA sequences in this sample translate to the same CDR3. The V call is TRBV30, the J call TRBJ2-7; 11 bases align to TRBD1. This CDR3 spans 13 amino acids. V was clipped by 8 bases and J by 4 bases; unmatched bases: 7. CDR1 is GTSNPN, CDR2 SVGIG, per germline (reference sequence). The CDR3 is CAGRDRGLYEQYF. CDR3 nucleotide sequence: TGTGCCGGAAGGGACAGGGGGTTATACGAGCAGTACTTC.

The chain employs TRBV13 and TRBJ1-2; unclear D gene. CDR3 length: 12 residues. V lost 6 bases and J lost 5, with 10 bases in between. Germline loops: CDR1 PRHDT, CDR2 FYEKMQ (reference sequence). This CDR3 reads CASSTLGYGYTF. The CDR3 DNA sequence: TGTGCCAGCAGTACCTTGGGGTATGGCTACACCTTC.

V and J are TRBV2 and TRBJ2-7; D tentatively reads TRBD1 or TRBD2 (6 bases each). The CDR3 spans 15 residues. The V and J ends lost 6 bases and 3 bases respectively, with 18 bases between them. The germline gives CDR1 SNHLY, CDR2 FYNNEI. CDR3 amino acids: CASRTGRGLFYEQYF. For the CDR3, the DNA is TGTGCCAGCAGGACAGGTCGGGGGCTTTTCTACGAGCAGTACTTC. Looking up the rest from reference TRBV2 and TRBJ2-7 gives the full variable domain: EPEVTQTPSHQVTQMGQEVILRCVPISNHLYFYWYRQILGQKVEFLVSFYNNEISEKSEIFDDQFSVERPDGSNFTLKIRSTKLEDSAMYFCASRTGRGLFYEQYFGPGTRLTVT.

As to this clone: The sample has other DNA sequences that encode this CDR3 too. CDR3 loop: CSASSGVGTDTQYF. The CDR3 region has the DNA TGCAGTGCTAGTTCGGGGGTGGGCACAGATACGCAGTATTTT. V is TRBV20-1 and J is TRBJ2-3, with D possibly TRBD2 on 6 matching bases. The CDR3 extends over 14 amino acids. Germline V lookup: CDR1 DFQATT, CDR2 SNEGSKA (reference sequence). V gave up 3 bases and J gave up 1 base, with 11 bases separating them.

In regard to this clone: This sample includes further DNA sequences coding for the same CDR3. The chain links TRBV30 to TRBJ2-7; TRBD2 might be the D (6 bases). Germline CDR1 is GTSNPN and CDR2 is SVGIG (reference sequence). Trimming cost V 0 bases and J 4 bases, with 10 bases left between them. The CDR3 extends over 13 amino acids. The CDR3 nucleotides read TGTGCCTGGAGTGTACGAGGGACTTACGAGCAGTACTTC. Its protein product is CAWSVRGTYEQYF.